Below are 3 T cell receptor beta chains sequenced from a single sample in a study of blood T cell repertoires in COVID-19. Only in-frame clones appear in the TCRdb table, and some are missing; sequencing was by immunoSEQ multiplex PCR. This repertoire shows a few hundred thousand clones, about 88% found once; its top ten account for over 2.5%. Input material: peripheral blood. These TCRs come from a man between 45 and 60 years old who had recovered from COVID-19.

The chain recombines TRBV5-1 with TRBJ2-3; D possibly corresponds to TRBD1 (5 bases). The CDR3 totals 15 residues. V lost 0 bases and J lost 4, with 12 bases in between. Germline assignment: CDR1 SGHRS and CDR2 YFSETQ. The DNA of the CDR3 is TGCGCCAGCAGCTTGGGGCAGGGTGTCCCAGATACGCAGTATTTT. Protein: CASSLGQGVPDTQYF.

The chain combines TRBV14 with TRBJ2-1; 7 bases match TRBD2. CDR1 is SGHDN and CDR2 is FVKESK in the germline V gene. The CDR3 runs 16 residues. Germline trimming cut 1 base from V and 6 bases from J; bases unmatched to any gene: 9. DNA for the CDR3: TGTGCCAGCAGCCAAGCGAAACTAGCGACGGGCAATGAGCAGTTCTTC. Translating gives CASSQAKLATGNEQFF.

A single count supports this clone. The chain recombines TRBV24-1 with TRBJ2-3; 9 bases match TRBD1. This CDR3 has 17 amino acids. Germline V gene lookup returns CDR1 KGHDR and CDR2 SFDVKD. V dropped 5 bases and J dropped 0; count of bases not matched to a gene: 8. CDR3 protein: CATSGPHRGHSTDTQYF. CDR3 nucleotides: TGTGCCACCAGTGGCCCACACAGGGGGCATAGCACAGATACGCAGTATTTT.